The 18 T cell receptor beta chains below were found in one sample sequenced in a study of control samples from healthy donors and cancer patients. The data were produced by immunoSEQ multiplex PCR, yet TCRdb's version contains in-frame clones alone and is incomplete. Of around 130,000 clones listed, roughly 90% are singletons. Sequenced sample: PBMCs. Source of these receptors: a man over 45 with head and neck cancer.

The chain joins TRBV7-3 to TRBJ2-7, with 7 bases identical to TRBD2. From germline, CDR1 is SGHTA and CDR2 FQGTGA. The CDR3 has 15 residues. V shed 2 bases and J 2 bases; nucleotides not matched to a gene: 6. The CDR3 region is CASSLGRGTTYEQYF. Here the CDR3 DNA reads TGTGCCAGCAGCTTAGGGCGGGGGACCACCTACGAGCAGTACTTC.

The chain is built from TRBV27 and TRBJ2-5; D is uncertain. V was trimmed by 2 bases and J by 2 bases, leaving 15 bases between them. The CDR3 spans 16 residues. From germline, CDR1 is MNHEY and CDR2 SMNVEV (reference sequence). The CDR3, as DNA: TGTGCCAGCAGTTTACGTTTCTTAGGAGCGCAAGAGACCCAGTACTTC. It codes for CASSLRFLGAQETQYF.

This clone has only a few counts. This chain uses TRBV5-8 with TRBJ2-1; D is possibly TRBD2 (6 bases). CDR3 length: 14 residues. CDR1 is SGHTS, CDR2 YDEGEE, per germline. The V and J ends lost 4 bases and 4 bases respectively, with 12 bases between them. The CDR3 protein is CASSPYGGYNEQFF. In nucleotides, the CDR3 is TGTGCCAGCAGCCCTTATGGGGGGTACAATGAGCAGTTCTTC. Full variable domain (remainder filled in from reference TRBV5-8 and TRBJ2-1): EAGVTQSPTHLIKTRGQQATLRCSPISGHTSVYWYQQALGLGLQFLLWYDEGEERNRGNFPPRFSGRQFPNYSSELNVNALELEDSALYLCASSPYGGYNEQFFGPGTRLTVL.

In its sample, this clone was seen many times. The CDR3 spells CASRQGDQPQHF. In nucleotides, the CDR3 is TGTGCCAGCAGGCAAGGTGATCAGCCCCAGCATTTT. The V call is TRBV28, the J call TRBJ1-5; the D is unclear. Trimming removed 6 bases from V and 5 bases from J, with 8 bases in between. Germline CDR1 and CDR2: MDHEN and SYDVKM. CDR3 length equals 12 residues.

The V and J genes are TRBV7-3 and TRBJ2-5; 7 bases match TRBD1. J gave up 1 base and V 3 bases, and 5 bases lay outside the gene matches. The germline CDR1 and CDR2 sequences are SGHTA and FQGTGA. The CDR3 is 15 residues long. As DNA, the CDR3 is TGTGCCAGCAGCTTGACAGGGAGCCTCCAAGAGACCCAGTACTTC. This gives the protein CASSLTGSLQETQYF.

CDR3 DNA: TGTGCCAGCAGCTTAGGTTCGGGGAATGAGCAGTTCTTC. Protein product: CASSLGSGNEQFF. The V and J genes are TRBV11-3 and TRBJ2-1; D might be TRBD2 (5 bases). Trimming took 1 base from V and 7 from J, leaving 8 bases between them. Germline-derived CDR1 and CDR2 are SGHNT and YENEEA. The CDR3 has 13 residues. The whole variable domain, filled in from reference TRBV11-3 and TRBJ2-1, reads EAGVVQSPRYKIIEKKQPVAFWCNPISGHNTLYWYLQNLGQGPELLIRYENEEAVDDSQLPKDRFSAERLKGVDSTLKIQPAELGDSAVYLCASSLGSGNEQFFGPGTRLTVL.

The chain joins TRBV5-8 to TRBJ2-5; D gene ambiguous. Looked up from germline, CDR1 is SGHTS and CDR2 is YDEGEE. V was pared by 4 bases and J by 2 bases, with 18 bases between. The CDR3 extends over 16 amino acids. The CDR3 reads CASSIFLVSAQETQYF. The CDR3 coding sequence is TGTGCCAGCAGCATATTCCTTGTGAGCGCTCAAGAGACCCAGTACTTC.

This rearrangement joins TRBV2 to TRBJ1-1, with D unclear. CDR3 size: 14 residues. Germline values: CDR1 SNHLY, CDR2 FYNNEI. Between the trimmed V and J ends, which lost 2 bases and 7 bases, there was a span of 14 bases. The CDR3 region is CASSEPNRENEAFF. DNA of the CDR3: TGTGCCAGCAGTGAACCAAACAGAGAGAATGAAGCTTTCTTT. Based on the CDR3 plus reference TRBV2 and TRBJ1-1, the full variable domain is EPEVTQTPSHQVTQMGQEVILRCVPISNHLYFYWYRQILGQKVEFLVSFYNNEISEKSEIFDDQFSVERPDGSNFTLKIRSTKLEDSAMYFCASSEPNRENEAFFGQGTRLTVV.

The CDR3, as DNA: TGTGCCAGCAGCTTAGGCTTTGCTGGAAACACCATATATTTT. Protein product: CASSLGFAGNTIYF. The J gene is TRBJ1-3, the V gene TRBV11-2, with no clear D. Germline lookup yields CDR1 SGHAT and CDR2 FQNNGV. V lost 1 base and J lost 2, with 6 bases in between. The CDR3 length is 14 residues.

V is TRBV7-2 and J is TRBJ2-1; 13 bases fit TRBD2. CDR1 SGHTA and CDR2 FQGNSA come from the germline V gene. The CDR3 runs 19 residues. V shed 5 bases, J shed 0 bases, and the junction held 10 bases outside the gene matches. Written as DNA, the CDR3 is TGTGCCAGCAGCAATACCGGGACTAGCGGGGTTAGCTCCTACAATGAGCAGTTCTTC. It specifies CASSNTGTSGVSSYNEQFF.

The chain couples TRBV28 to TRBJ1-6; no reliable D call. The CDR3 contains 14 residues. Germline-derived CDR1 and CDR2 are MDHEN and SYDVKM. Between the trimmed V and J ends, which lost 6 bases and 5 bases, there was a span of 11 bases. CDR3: CASRPYRDNSPLHF. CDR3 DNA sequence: TGTGCCAGCAGACCGTATAGGGATAATTCACCCCTCCACTTT.

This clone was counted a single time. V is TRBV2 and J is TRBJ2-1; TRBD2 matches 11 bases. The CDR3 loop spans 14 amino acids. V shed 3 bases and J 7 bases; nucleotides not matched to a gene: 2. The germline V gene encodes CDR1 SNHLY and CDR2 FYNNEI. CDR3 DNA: TGTGCCAGCAGTGACTCTAGCGGGGGGAATGAGCAGTTCTTC. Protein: CASSDSSGGNEQFF.

CDR3 protein: CASSPGSALAFF. DNA for the CDR3: TGTGCCAGTAGTCCTGGTAGCGCTCTGGCTTTCTTT. The rearrangement joins TRBV19 to TRBJ1-1; D is ambiguous. CDR3 length: 12 amino acids. Germline V gene sequence: CDR1 LNHDA, CDR2 SQIVND (reference sequence). Trimming pared 5 bases from V and 11 bases from J, leaving 15 bases between. Using reference TRBV19 and TRBJ1-1 for the parts outside the CDR3, the full variable domain is DGGITQSPKYLFRKEGQNVTLSCEQNLNHDAMYWYRQDPGQGLRLIYYSQIVNDFQKGDIAEGYSVSREKKESFPLTVTSAQKNPTAFYLCASSPGSALAFFGQGTRLTVV.

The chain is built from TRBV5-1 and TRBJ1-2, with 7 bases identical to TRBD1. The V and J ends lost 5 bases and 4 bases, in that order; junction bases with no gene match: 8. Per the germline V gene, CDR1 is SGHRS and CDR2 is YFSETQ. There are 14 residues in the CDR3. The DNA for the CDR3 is TGCGCCAGCAGGACGCCAGGGGGGCCCTATGGCTACACCTTC. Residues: CASRTPGGPYGYTF. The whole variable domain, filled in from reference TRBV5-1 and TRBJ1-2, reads KAGVTQTPRYLIKTRGQQVTLSCSPISGHRSVSWYQQTPGQGLQFLFEYFSETQRNKGNFPGRFSGRQFSNSRSEMNVSTLELGDSALYLCASRTPGGPYGYTFGSGTRLTVV.

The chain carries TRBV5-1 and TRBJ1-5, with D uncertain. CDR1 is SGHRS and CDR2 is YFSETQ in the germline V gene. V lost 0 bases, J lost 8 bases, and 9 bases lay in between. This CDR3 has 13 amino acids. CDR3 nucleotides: TGCGCCAGCAGCTTGGCGGGATTAGAGCCCCAGCATTTT. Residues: CASSLAGLEPQHF.

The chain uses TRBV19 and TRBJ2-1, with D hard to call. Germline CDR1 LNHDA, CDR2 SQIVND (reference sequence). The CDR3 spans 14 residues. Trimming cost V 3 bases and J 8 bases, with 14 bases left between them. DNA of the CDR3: TGTGCCAGTAGTATGGCCTTAGCTAGGTATGAGCAGTTCTTC. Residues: CASSMALARYEQFF.

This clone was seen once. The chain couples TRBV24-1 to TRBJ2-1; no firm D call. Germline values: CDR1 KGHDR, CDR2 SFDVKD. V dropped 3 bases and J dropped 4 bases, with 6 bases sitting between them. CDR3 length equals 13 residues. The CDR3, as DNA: TGTGCCACCAGTGATCATGGTTACAATGAGCAGTTCTTC. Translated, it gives CATSDHGYNEQFF.

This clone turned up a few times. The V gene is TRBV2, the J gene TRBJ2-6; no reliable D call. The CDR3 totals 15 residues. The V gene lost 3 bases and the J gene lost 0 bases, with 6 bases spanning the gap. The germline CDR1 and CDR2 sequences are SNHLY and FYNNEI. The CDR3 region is CASSDGYSGANVLTF. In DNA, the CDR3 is TGTGCCAGCAGTGATGGGTACTCTGGGGCCAACGTCCTGACTTTC.